The 5 T cell receptor beta chains presented below share a single source sample, sequenced in a study of breast tumors, draining lymph nodes, adjacent tissues. TCRdb recomputed calls from the multiplex PCR reads with MiXCR, one row per CDR3 protein. The sample records about 200,000 distinct CDR3 sequences, approximately 33% being singletons. The lymph nodes were axillary draining lymph nodes from breast cancer patients. The sequencing sample was made of axillary lymph node tissue. These receptors originate from a female donor with breast cancer. Some clones in this sample may be carry-over from other donors' samples.

The table lists this clonotype with many counts. This CDR3 reads CASSLTRDPTYEQYF. CDR3 sequence (DNA): TGCGCCAGCAGCCTTACCCGGGACCCGACCTACGAGCAGTACTTC. J is TRBJ2-7 and V is TRBV4-3; D possibly matches TRBD1 or TRBD2 (5 bases each). Germline CDR1 and CDR2: LGHNA and YSLEER. Trimming cost V 4 bases and J 2 bases, with 15 bases left between them. CDR3 length: 15 residues.

This clonotype has ten or more counts. V gene TRBV20-1 combines with J gene TRBJ2-5, with 12 bases identical to TRBD2. CDR3 length: 15 amino acids. CDR1 DFQATT and CDR2 SNEGSKA come from the germline V gene (reference sequence). Trimming cost V 6 bases and J 3 bases; bases outside gene matches: 8. Here the CDR3 reads CSATETSGGEETQYF. The CDR3 coding sequence is TGCAGTGCAACCGAGACTAGCGGGGGTGAAGAGACCCAGTACTTC.

A note on this clonotype: A single base separates this from a much larger clone, so it may be a read error. This rearrangement joins TRBV6-5 to TRBJ2-3; TRBD1 matches 9 bases. The germline gives CDR1 MNHEY, CDR2 SVGAGI. The CDR3 is 15 residues long. As DNA, the CDR3 is TGTGCCAGCAGTTATGAGACAGGGGGACCAGATACGCGGTATTTT. Translated: CASSYETGGPDTRYF.

About this clonotype itself: An end of the junction differs from the germline gene, which may be a read error. The chain uses TRBV6-5 and TRBJ2-5, with D perhaps being TRBD1 or TRBD2 (5 bases each). Germline V gene lookup returns CDR1 MNHEY and CDR2 SVGAGI. The CDR3 is 14 residues long. Written as DNA, the CDR3 is TGTGCCAGCAGTCACTCGAGGGGTGGGGAGACCCAGTACTTC. It is translated as CASSHSRGGETQYF.

The J gene is TRBJ2-5, the V gene TRBV20-1, with 10 bases aligning to TRBD2. V lost 6 bases, J lost 3 bases, and 16 bases stayed unmatched. The CDR3 consists of 17 residues. Germline V CDR1 and CDR2: DFQATT, SNEGSKA (reference sequence). CDR3: CSAWSILPSGSEETQYF. The DNA of the CDR3 is TGCAGTGCCTGGAGTATCTTGCCTAGCGGGAGTGAAGAGACCCAGTACTTC.